These 17 T cell receptor beta chains were sequenced from one sample in a study of cytomegalovirus exposure and HLA in healthy donors. The PCR ran on 60 Vbeta and 13 Jbeta primers. Profiled with immunoSEQ multiplex PCR; TCRdb holds only in-frame clones, not every one. The sample holds about 140,000 clones. The material sequenced was PBMCs. Source of these receptors: a male donor in good health and CMV-seronegative.

The chain links TRBV7-9 to TRBJ1-1; D possibly corresponds to TRBD1 (5 bases). Germline V lookup: CDR1 SEHNR, CDR2 FQNEAQ (reference sequence). Between the trimmed V and J ends, which lost 3 bases and 1 base, there was a span of 12 bases. The CDR3 has 15 amino acids. The CDR3 DNA follows: TGTGCCAGCAGCTTCCAGGGCCCTAGGAACACTGAAGCTTTCTTT. This encodes CASSFQGPRNTEAFF.

Written as DNA, the CDR3 is TGCGCCAGCAGCTTGGGGGGACAGGGAATTACCTACGAGCAGTACTTC. Translated: CASSLGGQGITYEQYF. The V call is TRBV5-1, the J call TRBJ2-7; TRBD1 agrees at 9 bases. The CDR3 extends over 16 amino acids. J was trimmed by 2 bases and V by 0 bases; bases with no gene match: 6. CDR1 and CDR2 from the germline V gene are SGHRS and YFSETQ.

The J gene is TRBJ2-2, the V gene TRBV7-9; weak D call: TRBD2 (5 bases). Germline V gene lookup returns CDR1 SEHNR and CDR2 FQNEAQ (reference sequence). V lost 5 bases to trimming and J lost 2 bases, with 15 bases between them. This CDR3 is 16 amino acids long. CDR3 residues: CASSVTPAANTGELFF. The CDR3 DNA reads TGTGCCAGCAGCGTCACTCCAGCGGCAAACACCGGGGAGCTGTTTTTT.

The rearrangement joins TRBV28 to TRBJ2-2; possible D gene TRBD1, 6 bases. CDR1 and CDR2 from the germline V gene are MDHEN and SYDVKM. The CDR3 sequence is 16 residues long. Trimming pared 7 bases from V and 0 bases from J, leaving 15 bases between. CDR3 amino acids: CASTTPGHTNTGELFF. CDR3 DNA: TGTGCCAGCACCACACCGGGACACACGAACACCGGGGAGCTGTTTTTT.

The rearrangement links TRBV6-1 to TRBJ1-4, with unresolved D. The CDR3 covers 16 residues. Germline CDR1 is MNHNS and CDR2 is SASEGT. The V end was cut by 0 bases, the J end by 0 bases, with 8 bases between. CDR3 nucleotide sequence: TGTGCCAGCAGTGAAGCGCGGAGCTCAACTAATGAAAAACTGTTTTTT. Translated: CASSEARSSTNEKLFF.

The rearrangement links TRBV6-5 to TRBJ2-1, with TRBD1 matching over 12 bases. Germline V gene sequence: CDR1 MNHEY, CDR2 SVGAGI. J lost 7 bases, V lost 6 bases, and 4 bases had no gene match. The CDR3 is 14 residues long. The CDR3 sequence is CASRGQGAQNEQFF. As DNA, the CDR3 is TGTGCCAGCAGGGGACAGGGGGCGCAGAATGAGCAGTTCTTC.

The chain couples TRBV4-1 to TRBJ1-2; D is possibly TRBD1 (5 bases). Trimming stripped 0 bases from V and 4 bases from J, with 12 bases between. The CDR3 extends over 15 amino acids. Germline CDR1 is MGHRA and CDR2 is YSYEKL. CDR3 sequence reads: CASSQDDSLVYGYTF. The DNA for the CDR3 is TGCGCCAGCAGCCAAGATGACAGTCTCGTCTATGGCTACACCTTC.

The rearrangement links TRBV5-8 to TRBJ1-5; D is possibly TRBD1 (5 bases). The CDR3 is 13 amino acids. Germline V CDR1 and CDR2: SGHTS, YDEGEE. With 4 bases removed from V and 9 bases from J, the gap between germline ends came to 14 bases. CDR3 in amino acids: CASSEGLIGPQHF. Here the CDR3 DNA reads TGTGCCAGCAGCGAGGGACTTATAGGGCCCCAGCATTTT.

The chain is built from TRBV19 and TRBJ2-7; D gene uncertain. CDR1 and CDR2 from the germline V gene are LNHDA and SQIVND (reference sequence). Trimming pared 3 bases from V and 6 bases from J, leaving 9 bases between. This CDR3 is built from 12 residues. The chain's CDR3 is CASSITTGEQYF. The CDR3 nucleotides read TGTGCCAGTAGTATCACTACGGGCGAGCAGTACTTC.

CDR3 residues: CASSPFQGYEQYF. CDR3 coding DNA: TGTGCCAGCAGCCCATTCCAGGGATACGAGCAGTACTTC. The chain employs TRBV11-2 and TRBJ2-7; D may be TRBD1 (5 bases). The V gene's germline CDR1 is SGHAT and CDR2 FQNNGV. The CDR3 extends over 13 amino acids. V shed 5 bases and J shed 4 bases, with 12 bases lying between them.

This sequence joins TRBV15 and TRBJ1-5, with a weak D call TRBD1 (6 bases). CDR1 LNHNV and CDR2 YYDKDF come from the germline V gene (reference sequence). V was clipped by 0 bases and J by 6 bases, with 12 bases between them. The CDR3 has 15 amino acids. The CDR3 coding sequence is TGTGCCACCAGCAGAGATTTGGCAGGGGCTCAGCCCCAGCATTTT. Its protein is CATSRDLAGAQPQHF.

The V and J genes are TRBV5-5 and TRBJ1-1; TRBD1 agrees at 8 bases. V trimming: 4 bases; J trimming: 6 bases; junction bases outside the gene matches: 2. The germline V gene encodes CDR1 SGHKS and CDR2 YYEKEE (reference sequence). CDR3 length equals 12 residues. CDR3 DNA sequence: TGTGCCAGCAGCGGGACAGGACCTGAAGCTTTCTTT. The encoded protein is CASSGTGPEAFF.

Note on this clone: The junction shows a germline mismatch at one end, possibly a read error. In nucleotides, the CDR3 is TGTGCTAGCAGCTTAGGCACTTACAATGAGCAGTTCTTC. Translation: CASSLGTYNEQFF. V usage is TRBV7-7 and J usage is TRBJ2-1; D uncertain. The germline V gene encodes CDR1 SSHAT and CDR2 FNYEAQ (reference sequence). The CDR3 is 13 residues long.

The DNA of the CDR3 is TGTGCCACCAGCAGAGTGTCAGGGCGTGAGGGCTACACCTTC. As protein: CATSRVSGREGYTF. The V call is TRBV15, the J call TRBJ1-2, with D perhaps matching TRBD1 (5 bases). Per the germline V gene, CDR1 is LNHNV and CDR2 is YYDKDF (reference sequence). V lost 1 base and J 8 bases, leaving 14 bases between the germline ends. The CDR3 has 14 amino acids.

This rearrangement joins TRBV6-6 to TRBJ2-7; no clear D. V was clipped by 9 bases and J by 1 base, with 13 bases between them. Germline V CDR1 and CDR2: MNHNY, SVGAGI (reference sequence). CDR3 length: 13 residues. The CDR3 bases are TGTGCCAGTCACCCCGGTTTGTCCTACGAGCAGTACTTC. Translating gives CASHPGLSYEQYF.

The chain recombines TRBV6-1 with TRBJ1-5; D may be TRBD1 (5 bases). V was clipped by 7 bases and J by 0 bases, with 13 bases between them. Germline CDR1 reads MNHNS; CDR2 reads SASEGT. The CDR3 totals 15 residues. The CDR3 loop is CASTGGISSNQPQHF. CDR3 nucleotides: TGTGCCAGCACCGGGGGGATTAGTAGCAATCAGCCCCAGCATTTT.

The gene calls are TRBV2 and TRBJ2-7; TRBD1 matches 9 bases. V gave up 6 bases and J gave up 2 bases; unmatched junction bases: 5. Germline V CDR1 and CDR2: SNHLY, FYNNEI. The CDR3 loop spans 14 amino acids. CDR3 sequence: CASRRQGVPYEQYF. As DNA, the CDR3 is TGTGCCAGCAGGAGACAGGGGGTCCCCTACGAGCAGTACTTC.